This T cell receptor (beta chain) came from a study of T cell repertoires in cytomegalovirus infection. Study information: Recently identified HLA-C-restricted and well-studied HLA-B-restricted CMV epitopes were used. General observations from the study: CMV carriers having the relevant HLA were flagged by cumulative public TCR beta family frequency.

TCRdb passed the reads through MiXCR, listing each CDR3 protein once. The sample lists 700,000 to 950,000 distinct CDR3 sequences, about 30% seen once, with 9.5% to 15% in the top ten. For this clonotype: Its antigen is currently unknown.

Trimming took off 4 bases at V and 7 bases at J, with 20 bases between the two ends. The CDR3 extends over 16 amino acids. The germline CDR1 and CDR2 sequences are MNHEY and SVGEGT. The chain is built from TRBV6-2 or TRBV6-3 and TRBJ2-1; the D call may be TRBD1 or TRBD2 (5 bases each). This clonotype was obtained from a human donor in good health (CMV status not recorded). Some clones in this sample may be carry-over from other donors' samples. Sequences were derived from cultured CD8+ T cells from PBMCs, sampled from culture after CMV antigen stimulation. CDR3 loop: CASSSLSGPLPNEQFF. CDR3 DNA: TGTGCCAGCAGTTCCTTGTCGGGGCCCCTTCCGAATGAGCAGTTCTTC.